Presented here are 5 T cell receptor beta chains from one specimen sequenced in a study of blood T cell repertoires in COVID-19. Libraries were prepared by immunoSEQ multiplex PCR; TCRdb keeps only in-frame clonotypes and omits some of them. Here the sample spans around 130,000 clones, approximately 84% being singletons. Input material: peripheral blood. The receptor set was obtained from an elderly woman with acute or convalescent COVID-19.

This rearrangement joins TRBV5-1 to TRBJ1-4; tentatively, D is TRBD1 (6 bases). This CDR3 is 14 amino acids long. Trimming removed 0 bases at V and 6 bases at J, with 9 bases between. CDR1 SGHRS and CDR2 YFSETQ come from the germline V gene. In DNA, the CDR3 is TGCGCCAGCAGCTTGGCTTACAGGGATGAAAAACTGTTTTTT. It encodes CASSLAYRDEKLFF. The variable domain in full, with the rest retrieved from reference TRBV5-1 and TRBJ1-4, is KAGVTQTPRYLIKTRGQQVTLSCSPISGHRSVSWYQQTPGQGLQFLFEYFSETQRNKGNFPGRFSGRQFSNSRSEMNVSTLELGDSALYLCASSLAYRDEKLFFGSGTQLSVL.

The chain is built from TRBV6-5 and TRBJ1-2, with D perhaps TRBD1 (6 bases). The germline V gene has CDR1 MNHEY and CDR2 SVGAGI. The CDR3 spans 15 residues. V lost 2 bases and J lost 2, with 12 bases in between. CDR3 in DNA: TGTGCCAGCAGTTACCCAGGGGCAGGGAACTATGGCTACACCTTC. It encodes CASSYPGAGNYGYTF.

The genes are TRBV7-9 and TRBJ1-2; D ambiguous. The germline CDR1 and CDR2 sequences are SEHNR and FQNEAQ (reference sequence). The V end lost 2 bases, the J end lost 4 bases, and 14 bases lay between the germline ends. This CDR3 spans 15 amino acids. The CDR3 sequence: CASSLPLQETYGYTF. DNA for the CDR3: TGTGCCAGCAGCTTACCCTTGCAGGAAACCTATGGCTACACCTTC.

This clone was detected a few times. The gene calls are TRBV5-4 and TRBJ2-7, with 8 bases identical to TRBD1. In germline, CDR1 is SGHNT, CDR2 YYREEE (reference sequence). This CDR3 comprises 15 residues. Trimming at V came to 0 bases and at J to 4 bases, leaving 6 bases not matched to a gene. The chain's CDR3 is CASSLGPGQAYEQYF. As DNA, the CDR3 is TGTGCCAGCAGCTTGGGGCCGGGACAGGCGTACGAGCAGTACTTC.

This clone has ten or more counts. This sequence joins TRBV29-1 and TRBJ2-3; TRBD2 agrees at 12 bases. V dropped 1 base and J dropped 9; count of bases not matched to a gene: 14. The CDR3 length is 17 residues. Per the germline V gene, CDR1 is SQVTM and CDR2 is ANQGSEA. CDR3 DNA sequence: TGCAGCGTTGAAGGCCTAACTAGCGGGAGGAGGAGGTCCACGCAGTATTTT. Protein: CSVEGLTSGRRRSTQYF.